The present TCR beta chain was sequenced within a study of T-cell reconstitution after alpha-beta-depleted transplantation in children. There are a few counts of this clonotype. Preparation of the TCRbeta library involved a method that used unique molecular identifiers. TCRdb ran MiXCR on the PCR reads and lists one entry per CDR3 protein. The data hold approximately 420,000 distinct CDR3 sequences, with 11% observed a single time. In germline, CDR1 is SNHLY, CDR2 FYNNEI. The V end lost 3 bases, the J end lost 0 bases, and 9 bases lay between the germline ends. The CDR3 covers 15 residues. The V call is TRBV2, the J call TRBJ1-5, with D possibly matching TRBD1 (6 bases). This TCR was recovered from a human donor who donated a stem cell graft to a child with acute myeloid leukemia. The sample consisted of PBMCs from the stem cell graft donor, taken from the stem cell graft. The CDR3 region has the DNA TGTGCCAGCAGTGACCAGGGGAATAGCAATCAGCCCCAGCATTTT. Translating gives CASSDQGNSNQPQHF. Combining the CDR3 with reference TRBV2 and TRBJ1-5 gives the whole variable domain EPEVTQTPSHQVTQMGQEVILRCVPISNHLYFYWYRQILGQKVEFLVSFYNNEISEKSEIFDDQFSVERPDGSNFTLKIRSTKLEDSAMYFCASSDQGNSNQPQHFGDGTRLSIL.